This paragraph covers one TCR beta chain sequence. No antigen is known for it. Losses at the gene ends were 5 bases for V and 2 bases for J; bases not matched to a gene: 10. The CDR3 has 16 residues. Germline V lookup: CDR1 SEHNR, CDR2 FQNEAQ (reference sequence). Positive CCR7 selection of CD45RO-negative cells yielded the naive CD8 cells, and terminally differentiated effector memory CD45RA+ cells were excluded. Sequenced by immunoSEQ multiplex PCR; TCRdb stores in-frame clones only, minus some. The sample has 550,000 to 750,000 clones, 92% seen once. The data stem from a study of shared clonotypes between healthy human individuals. Study-wide findings and caveats: Researchers sampled only blood; tissue repertoires likely differ.

The chain links TRBV7-9 to TRBJ2-7, with TRBD2 matching over 9 bases. What was sequenced was naive CD8+ T cells sorted from blood. The sequence was obtained from a man aged 30 to 45 in good health. CDR3 sequence: CASSPLTASGTYEQYF. The CDR3 DNA reads as TGTGCCAGCAGCCCACTTACGGCTAGCGGGACCTACGAGCAGTACTTC.